The clone carrying this T cell receptor beta chain was counted many times. Its matching antigen is unknown. A single record per CDR3 protein comes from TCRdb applying MiXCR to the 5' RACE reads. The table lists some 240,000 distinct CDR3 sequences, over 3% of them singletons. This sample stems from a study of T cells after yellow fever vaccination. Study-wide findings and caveats: CD4 and CD8 compartments shared a small share of clonotypes. A weaker but faster secondary response was observed, peaking on day 5 versus 15. Boosting was followed by the reappearance of most primary-vaccination clones (around 95% CD4, around 91% CD8). Any FACS-sorted repertoire could hold abundant clonotypes that contaminate it from the bulk population.

This material consisted of PBMCs, taken 15 days after the yellow fever booster vaccination. The source of this sequence is a man between 18 and 35 years old who received the YFV17D yellow fever vaccine.

The CDR3 region is CASSQWRDENIQYF. Written as DNA, the CDR3 is TGTGCCAGCAGCCAATGGAGGGACGAAAACATTCAGTACTTC. This rearrangement joins TRBV3-1 to TRBJ2-4, with D possibly matching TRBD2 (6 bases). Germline loops: CDR1 LGHDT, CDR2 YNNKEL (reference sequence). The CDR3 runs 14 residues. V lost 2 bases, J lost 5 bases, and 10 bases lay in between.